These 18 T cell receptor beta chains share one sample of origin, sequenced in a study of T cells after yellow fever vaccination. TCRdb analysed the 5' RACE reads with MiXCR anew, one entry per CDR3 protein. The sample records 400,000 to 650,000 distinct CDR3 sequences, about a fifth being singletons. Sample: PBMCs, taken roughly 23 days after the first yellow fever vaccination. The receptors stem from a man aged 18 to 30 who received the YFV17D yellow fever vaccine.

This clonotype occurred a few times. The CDR3 DNA reads TGTGCCAGCAGTGGGGGGTACACTGAAGCTTTCTTT. Protein: CASSGGYTEAFF. The chain carries TRBV2 and TRBJ1-1; TRBD1 might be the D (5 bases). Per the germline V gene, CDR1 is SNHLY and CDR2 is FYNNEI. The germline V and J ends were trimmed by 4 bases and 3 bases, with 6 bases remaining between them. The CDR3 has 12 residues. Looking up the rest from reference TRBV2 and TRBJ1-1 gives the full variable domain: EPEVTQTPSHQVTQMGQEVILRCVPISNHLYFYWYRQILGQKVEFLVSFYNNEISEKSEIFDDQFSVERPDGSNFTLKIRSTKLEDSAMYFCASSGGYTEAFFGQGTRLTVV.

The chain recombines TRBV20-1 with TRBJ2-5; 8 bases are a match to TRBD2. This CDR3 is 15 amino acids long. V lost 5 bases, J lost 2 bases, and 10 bases stayed unmatched. Germline loops: CDR1 DFQATT, CDR2 SNEGSKA (reference sequence). The CDR3 here is CSALPTSGLQETQYF. The DNA of the CDR3 is TGCAGTGCTCTTCCAACTAGCGGCCTACAAGAGACCCAGTACTTC.

The genes are TRBV27 and TRBJ1-1; D is perhaps TRBD1 (5 bases). Germline V gene data show CDR1 as MNHEY and CDR2 as SMNVEV (reference sequence). CDR3 length: 14 amino acids. V gave up 2 bases and J gave up 5 bases, with 12 bases separating them. For the CDR3, the DNA is TGTGCCAGCAGTTTAACCAGGGTTAGGACTGAAGCTTTCTTT. It specifies CASSLTRVRTEAFF.

This clonotype was observed a single time. DNA for the CDR3: TGTGCCAGCCGCGCGGAGGGAGCGGGGAACGAGCAGTACTTC. Residues: CASRAEGAGNEQYF. V usage is TRBV2 and J usage is TRBJ2-7; TRBD2 agrees at 7 bases. The V segment lost 8 bases and the J segment 5 bases; nucleotides outside the gene matches: 12. Germline-derived CDR1 and CDR2 are SNHLY and FYNNEI. This CDR3 has 14 amino acids. The full variable domain, in which reference TRBV2 and TRBJ2-7 provide the parts outside the CDR3, is EPEVTQTPSHQVTQMGQEVILRCVPISNHLYFYWYRQILGQKVEFLVSFYNNEISEKSEIFDDQFSVERPDGSNFTLKIRSTKLEDSAMYFCASRAEGAGNEQYFGPGTRLTVT.

In DNA, the CDR3 is TGTGCCAGCAGCTTAGAGGGGTCTCGGAACACTGAAGCTTTCTTT. Protein product: CASSLEGSRNTEAFF. This chain connects TRBV11-2 to TRBJ1-1; no definite D call. Germline CDR1 reads SGHAT; CDR2 reads FQNNGV. Trimming removed 0 bases from V and 1 base from J, with 9 bases in between. This CDR3 has 15 residues.

The J gene is TRBJ1-2, the V gene TRBV19; D uncertain. This CDR3 is 14 amino acids long. V was clipped by 6 bases and J by 4 bases, with 15 bases between them. Per the germline V gene, CDR1 is LNHDA and CDR2 is SQIVND (reference sequence). In nucleotides, the CDR3 is TGTGCCAGTAGCCCCCGGAGGGTACCCTATGGCTACACCTTC. It encodes CASSPRRVPYGYTF.

This clonotype was observed a few times. The chain couples TRBV18 to TRBJ2-1; 8 bases are shared with TRBD1. V lost 6 bases and J lost 0; bases outside the gene matches: 7. The CDR3 has 16 amino acids. CDR1 is KGHSH and CDR2 is LQKENI in the germline V gene. Here the CDR3 reads CASSRTGTSSYNEQFF. DNA for the CDR3: TGTGCCAGCTCGCGGACAGGGACCAGCTCCTACAATGAGCAGTTCTTC.

The chain uses TRBV7-2 and TRBJ2-6; D is undetermined. V was pared by 7 bases and J by 0 bases, with 13 bases between. CDR1 and CDR2 (germline): SGHTA, FQGNSA. The CDR3 loop spans 16 amino acids. CDR3 sequence: CASTVQRDSGANVLTF. For the CDR3, the DNA is TGTGCCAGCACGGTCCAAAGGGACTCTGGGGCCAACGTCCTGACTTTC. Combining the CDR3 with reference TRBV7-2 and TRBJ2-6 gives the whole variable domain GAGVSQSPSNKVTEKGKDVELRCDPISGHTALYWYRQSLGQGLEFLIYFQGNSAPDKSGLPSDRFSAERTGGSVSTLTIQRTQQEDSAVYLCASTVQRDSGANVLTFGAGSRLTVL.

This clonotype was seen a handful of times. The rearrangement uses TRBV10-1 and TRBJ1-1, with D perhaps matching TRBD1 (5 bases). The germline CDR1 and CDR2 sequences are WNHNN and SYGVQD (reference sequence). V gave up 6 bases and J gave up 12 bases, with 14 bases separating them. The CDR3 runs to 11 residues. The CDR3: CASSGTYETFF. For the CDR3, the DNA is TGCGCCAGCAGCGGGACGTACGAAACTTTCTTT.

The table lists this clonotype with a few counts. The chain has TRBV7-2 and TRBJ2-5; D may be TRBD2 (6 bases). This CDR3 has 12 residues. V was trimmed by 6 bases and J by 6 bases, leaving 11 bases between them. Germline CDR1 SGHTA, CDR2 FQGNSA. CDR3 loop: CASRQGLQTQYF. The CDR3 region has the DNA TGTGCCAGCAGGCAAGGACTACAGACCCAGTACTTC.

This clonotype appeared a few times. The chain joins TRBV6-1 to TRBJ1-1, with 7 bases identical to TRBD1. The trim removed 6 bases at V and 4 bases at J, leaving 20 bases unmatched. The CDR3 is 18 amino acids. Germline V gives CDR1 MNHNS, CDR2 SASEGT. The CDR3: CASRLDRPGGIDGTEAFF. DNA for the CDR3: TGTGCCAGCAGACTGGACAGGCCAGGCGGAATAGATGGCACTGAAGCTTTCTTT.

This chain uses TRBV4-3 with TRBJ2-3, with D perhaps matching TRBD2 (7 bases). V lost 0 bases to trimming and J lost 2 bases, with 18 bases between them. The germline V gene encodes CDR1 LGHNA and CDR2 YSLEER. The CDR3 is 18 amino acids. Here the CDR3 reads CASSQEVGGAGATDTQYF. The CDR3 nucleotides are TGCGCCAGCAGCCAAGAAGTTGGGGGGGCCGGGGCCACAGATACGCAGTATTTT.

This clonotype was seen a handful of times. V usage is TRBV28 and J usage is TRBJ2-5; the D is unclear. This CDR3 has 14 residues. V lost 5 bases and J 4 bases, leaving 14 bases between the germline ends. Germline CDR1 and CDR2: MDHEN and SYDVKM. The CDR3 spells CASSLGGRGETQYF. CDR3 DNA sequence: TGTGCCAGCAGTCTGGGCGGTCGAGGAGAGACCCAGTACTTC.

This clonotype appeared a few times. The rearrangement joins TRBV9 to TRBJ1-1; no definite D call. V was pared by 1 base and J by 4 bases, with 11 bases between. The CDR3 has 14 amino acids. Per the germline V gene, CDR1 is SGDLS and CDR2 is YYNGEE. The CDR3 DNA follows: TGTGCCAGCAGCGTAACCGGACTGGGCACTGAAGCTTTCTTT. It encodes CASSVTGLGTEAFF.

This chain uses TRBV6-2 or TRBV6-3 with TRBJ1-1; TRBD1 agrees at 8 bases. This CDR3 comprises 14 residues. V lost 2 bases and J lost 5; bases outside the gene matches: 4. Germline CDR1 reads MNHEY; CDR2 reads SVGEGT. The CDR3 bases are TGTGCCAGCAGTTACCGGACAGGGTGGACTGAAGCTTTCTTT. Its protein product is CASSYRTGWTEAFF.

The rearrangement joins TRBV7-6 to TRBJ2-1, with TRBD2 matching over 13 bases. Germline CDR1 and CDR2: SGHVS and FNYEAQ. CDR3 length: 16 amino acids. Trimming cost V 5 bases and J 8 bases; bases outside gene matches: 9. CDR3 in DNA: TGTGCCAGCAGCAGTGCACTAGCGGGGGGGCCAGATGAGCAGTTCTTC. Residues: CASSSALAGGPDEQFF.

This chain joins TRBV7-2 and TRBJ2-6; no definite D call. V was pared by 6 bases and J by 0 bases, with 15 bases between. The CDR3 loop spans 17 amino acids. Germline CDR1 reads SGHTA; CDR2 reads FQGNSA. CDR3 sequence (DNA): TGTGCCAGCAGATACGGCTGGGTGAGCTCTGGGGCCAACGTCCTGACTTTC. Its translation is CASRYGWVSSGANVLTF.

In its sample, this clonotype was seen a few times. V usage is TRBV6-2 or TRBV6-3 and J usage is TRBJ2-5; 9 positions agree with TRBD2. This CDR3 contains 17 residues. Trimming cost V 2 bases and J 2 bases; bases outside gene matches: 9. The germline V gene encodes CDR1 MNHEY and CDR2 SVGEGT. CDR3 loop: CASSYPPGTSRQETQYF. The CDR3 region has the DNA TGTGCCAGCAGTTACCCGCCCGGGACTAGCCGTCAAGAGACCCAGTACTTC.